This TCR beta chain was identified in a study of shared clonotypes between healthy human individuals. Overall study context: The people who gave samples were a couple of women and a few men aged 18 to 49.

With respect to this clone: Antigen unknown.

Trimming left V 5 bases short and J 10 bases short, with 12 bases between. This CDR3 spans 12 amino acids. Germline CDR1 is SGHVS and CDR2 is FQNEAQ. In the source study's methods: ImmunoSEQ only sent back junction sequences with no quality scores, so filtering was done differently. Here immunoSEQ multiplex PCR was the method, and the copy in TCRdb shows in-frame clones only, minus some. D and trimming come from the DNA, and the V and J calls and clone size come from that table. Seen here are about a million clones, 77% observed once, and the top ten hold 0.89%. Study findings and constraints: Clonotypes that were shared across a handful of donors made up around 4.6% of naive CD4 clonotypes.

The chain recombines TRBV7-8 with TRBJ2-1; D gene uncertain. The sample was memory CD4+ T cells from PBMCs. Subset here: CD45RA-negative fraction. The receptor was derived from a man younger than 30 in good health. Some clones in this sample may be carry-over from other donors' samples. The CDR3 is CASSPTSREQFF. For the CDR3, the DNA is TGTGCCAGCAGCCCGACGTCCAGGGAGCAGTTCTTC.